Listed below are T cell receptor beta chains from one sample, sequenced in a study of T cell repertoires in cytomegalovirus infection. Each CDR3 protein gets one entry after TCRdb re-called the reads with MiXCR. The sample consists of 680,000 or so distinct CDR3 sequences, roughly a third of them appearing once. No antigens are known for them. The input for sequencing was cultured PBMCs, taken from culture after CMV antigen stimulation. These receptors came from a human donor in good health (CMV status not recorded). Some clones in this sample may be carry-over from other donors' samples. Each CDR3 is given with its conserved first and last residue. A D gene is named only where the DNA matches it firmly. Rows give clone size only sometimes, using once, few, many, or a class for an expanded clone.

few,TRBJ2-5,TRBV7-9,NA,TGTGCCAGCAGCTTATTGACCAGGCAAGAGACCCAGTACTTC,CASSLLTRQETQYF
few,TRBJ2-7,TRBV7-9,TRBD1,TGTGCCAGCAGAGGCCCCGGGACAGCCGGAGCCTACGAGCAGTACTTC,CASRGPGTAGAYEQYF
NA,TRBJ2-1,TRBV5-6,TRBD1,TGTGCCAGCAGCTATCCGGGACAGGGTTATGAGCAGTTCTTC,CASSYPGQGYEQFF
few,TRBJ2-3,TRBV5-1,TRBD2,TGCGCCAGCAGCATAGGACTAGCAACCGATACGCAGTATTTT,CASSIGLATDTQYF
NA,TRBJ2-1,TRBV7-2,TRBD1,TGTGCCAGCAGCCGCCCGCCTCCGGGACAGGGGGCTTCCTACAATGAGCAGTTCTTC,CASSRPPPGQGASYNEQFF
few,TRBJ2-7,TRBV6-2/TRBV6-3,TRBD1,TGTGCCAGCAGAAACTACCGGGACAGGTCCTACGAGCAGTACTTC,CASRNYRDRSYEQYF
NA,TRBJ2-3,TRBV10-3,TRBD2,TGTGCCATTGAGGCTAGCGGGAACACAGATACGCAGTATTTT,CAIEASGNTDTQYF
NA,TRBJ2-3,TRBV12-5,NA,TGTGCTAGTGCCCCCCCGGGCGGGTCTAGCACAGATACGCAGTATTTT,CASAPPGGSSTDTQYF
NA,TRBJ1-1,TRBV12-3/TRBV12-4,NA,TGTGCCAGCGGGTACAGGGCGGGGGCTTTCTTT,CASGYRAGAFF
few,TRBJ2-1,TRBV19,NA,TGTGCCAGTAGTATAGAGGGCTCCCTATACAATGAGCAGTTCTTC,CASSIEGSLYNEQFF
NA,TRBJ1-5,TRBV5-8,NA,TGTGCCAGCAGCTTGAACATGGCAGCTCTATTCCAGCCCCAGCATTTT,CASSLNMAALFQPQHF
NA,TRBJ2-7,TRBV27,TRBD2,TGTGCCAGCAGTTCCTATCCGTCCGGGACTAGCGGGTCCTCGCAGTACTTC,CASSSYPSGTSGSSQYF
NA,TRBJ2-1,TRBV28,TRBD1,TGTGCCAGCAGCTCGGACAGGGAGGTCCAGTTCTTC,CASSSDREVQFF
many,TRBJ2-3,TRBV7-2,TRBD2,TGTGCCAGCAGCTTATCTCTAGCGGGGGAGGCAGATACGCAGTATTTT,CASSLSLAGEADTQYF
few,TRBJ1-6,TRBV28,NA,TGTGCCAGCAGTTTGAGCGACAGGAATAATTCACCCCTCCACTTT,CASSLSDRNNSPLHF
many,TRBJ2-1,TRBV7-6,NA,TGTGCCAGCAGCTTGTTTGGAGGGGGGGAAAGGGGCAATGAGCAGTTCTTC,CASSLFGGGERGNEQFF
many,TRBJ1-3,TRBV7-2,NA,TGTGCCAGCAGCCCCAGGGCCGTAACTGGAAACACCATATATTTT,CASSPRAVTGNTIYF
NA,TRBJ1-2,TRBV7-8,NA,TGTGCCAGCAGCTTAGATCCGGGGATCTATGGCTACACCTTC,CASSLDPGIYGYTF
NA,TRBJ2-7,TRBV7-6,TRBD1,TGTGCCAGCAGCTTACGGGGGACAGGGGACGAGCAGTACTTC,CASSLRGTGDEQYF
NA,TRBJ2-1,TRBV19,NA,TGTGCCAGTAGTACCCGTCTCGGGGGAACCGGGGATGAGCAGTTCTTC,CASSTRLGGTGDEQFF
many,TRBJ2-1,TRBV7-2,NA,TGTGCCAGCAGCCCACGATGGGCCCCCGTGGAGGAGCAGTTCTTC,CASSPRWAPVEEQFF
NA,TRBJ2-7,TRBV5-4,TRBD1,TGTGCCAGCAGCCAGGGGACCACCAGGGGGTACGAGCAGTACTTC,CASSQGTTRGYEQYF
many,TRBJ1-5,TRBV28,TRBD1,TGTGCCAGCAGTCGGACAGGGGGCCGCAATCAGCCCCAGCATTTT,CASSRTGGRNQPQHF
NA,TRBJ2-7,TRBV7-2,NA,TGTGCCAGCAGCTTACATACCCCCTACGAGCAGTACTTC,CASSLHTPYEQYF
few,TRBJ1-4,TRBV12-3/TRBV12-4,NA,TGTGCCAGCAGTCTATTCCGGGACGGGCGGGAAAAACTGTTTTTT,CASSLFRDGREKLFF
few,TRBJ1-1,TRBV5-1,TRBD1,TGCGCCAGCAGCCGACTAAAGGGACAGGGAAATGGTGAAGACACTGAAGCTTTCTTT,CASSRLKGQGNGEDTEAFF
once,TRBJ2-5,TRBV20-1,NA,TGCAGTGCTAGCCCCTTGCGACATCAAGAGACCCAGTACTTC,CSASPLRHQETQYF
NA,TRBJ2-3,TRBV5-1,TRBD2,TGCGCCAGCAGCCCCTGGGGACTAAACGAAGTTCCTAGCACAGATACGCAGTATTTT,CASSPWGLNEVPSTDTQYF